The 7 T cell receptor beta chains below all came from one sample that was sequenced in a study of blood T cell repertoires in COVID-19. Profiled with immunoSEQ multiplex PCR; TCRdb holds only in-frame clones, not every one. The table records approximately 320,000 clones, roughly 89% of them present only once. The sample comprised PBMCs or T cells enriched from blood (not recorded which). The receptors shown here come from a woman between 18 and 29 years old who had recovered from COVID-19.

This clone was seen more than once but under ten times. The chain couples TRBV5-8 to TRBJ1-2; TRBD1 is a possible D gene (5 bases). CDR1 and CDR2 from the germline V gene are SGHTS and YDEGEE. The CDR3 extends over 12 amino acids. Trimming shortened V by 7 bases and J by 3 bases, and 10 bases separated the two germline ends. The CDR3 protein is CASPRVYYGYTF. DNA of the CDR3: TGTGCCAGCCCCAGGGTCTACTATGGCTACACCTTC.

This chain links TRBV7-2 with TRBJ1-1, with D maybe TRBD1 (5 bases). Germline CDR1 and CDR2: SGHTA and FQGNSA. CDR3 length: 14 amino acids. Trimming cost V 4 bases and J 5 bases, with 14 bases left between them. Written as DNA, the CDR3 is TGTGCCAGCAGCTCACTCGGGGGTGGAACTGAAGCTTTCTTT. Its protein is CASSSLGGGTEAFF.

This chain connects TRBV7-9 to TRBJ1-4, with D perhaps matching TRBD1 (5 bases). Germline V gene data show CDR1 as SEHNR and CDR2 as FQNEAQ (reference sequence). V lost 4 bases and J lost 8, with 20 bases in between. The CDR3 sequence is 16 residues long. In DNA, the CDR3 is TGTGCCAGCAGCTCGCAAAGCACAGGATTTTACGAAAAACTGTTTTTT. Its translation: CASSSQSTGFYEKLFF.

This clone occurred a few times. This chain joins TRBV19 and TRBJ2-1; 13 nucleotides line up with TRBD2. With V trimmed by 3 bases and J by 10 bases, 12 bases remained unmatched. The germline CDR1 and CDR2 sequences are LNHDA and SQIVND (reference sequence). The CDR3 sequence is 17 residues long. CDR3 loop: CASSIRNSGLAGHEQFF. CDR3 nucleotide sequence: TGTGCCAGTAGTATTCGAAACTCGGGACTAGCGGGACACGAGCAGTTCTTC. The full variable domain, with the rest looked up from reference TRBV19 and TRBJ2-1, is DGGITQSPKYLFRKEGQNVTLSCEQNLNHDAMYWYRQDPGQGLRLIYYSQIVNDFQKGDIAEGYSVSREKKESFPLTVTSAQKNPTAFYLCASSIRNSGLAGHEQFFGPGTRLTVL.

The chain employs TRBV7-3 and TRBJ2-7; weak D call: TRBD1 (5 bases). The CDR3 runs to 13 residues. Germline CDR1 and CDR2: SGHTA and FQGTGA. Trimming stripped 2 bases from V and 5 bases from J, with 10 bases between. CDR3 sequence reads: CASSLGQGNEQYF. In nucleotides, the CDR3 is TGTGCCAGCAGCTTAGGTCAGGGAAACGAGCAGTACTTC.

The gene calls are TRBV5-5 and TRBJ2-5; possibly TRBD1 for D (6 bases). The CDR3 length is 15 residues. Germline assignment: CDR1 SGHKS and CDR2 YYEKEE (reference sequence). The V end lost 0 bases, the J end lost 5 bases, and 14 bases lay between the germline ends. CDR3 DNA sequence: TGTGCCAGCAGCTTGGGGGCAGGGGACGGGGAGACCCAGTACTTC. Protein sequence: CASSLGAGDGETQYF. Supplemented by reference TRBV5-5 and TRBJ2-5, the full variable domain reads DAGVTQSPTHLIKTRGQQVTLRCSPISGHKSVSWYQQVLGQGPQFIFQYYEKEERGRGNFPDRFSARQFPNYSSELNVNALLLGDSALYLCASSLGAGDGETQYFGPGTRLLVL.

To note about this clone: Other DNA sequences of this sample code for an identical CDR3. The chain employs TRBV7-9 and TRBJ1-1; a weak D match, TRBD1 (5 bases). Per the germline V gene, CDR1 is SEHNR and CDR2 is FQNEAQ (reference sequence). Between the trimmed V and J ends, which lost 7 bases and 3 bases, there was a span of 9 bases. There are 12 residues in the CDR3. The CDR3, as DNA: TGTGCCAGCACAAGGGGTGACACTGAAGCTTTCTTT. Amino acid sequence: CASTRGDTEAFF.